This is a list of T cell receptor beta chains from one sample in a study of cytomegalovirus exposure and HLA in healthy donors. Clones were sequenced by immunoSEQ multiplex PCR, and TCRdb holds only the in-frame ones, with some missing. The sample has 110,000 to 150,000 clones; approximately 83% are singletons. The specimen was PBMCs. The receptors here all came from a woman in her 40s in good health and CMV-seronegative. The CDR3 runs from the conserved cysteine through the conserved F or W. D genes are given only for firm matches. Size values are once, few and many counts, or a class for expanded clones, and some rows have none.

D,size,V,J,DNA,CDR3
.,.,TRBV5-1,TRBJ1-1,TGCGCCAGCAGCTTGGGGATAATTCAGGGTGGGACTGAAGCTTTCTTT,CASSLGIIQGGTEAFF
.,.,TRBV6-5,TRBJ1-5,TGTGCCAGCATGCGGACAGTTAGCAATCAGCCCCAGCATTTT,CASMRTVSNQPQHF
.,.,TRBV9,TRBJ1-1,TGTGCCAGCAGCTTCGGAACAGGGTCGGGCACTGAAGCTTTCTTT,CASSFGTGSGTEAFF
.,.,TRBV6-1,TRBJ1-2,TGTGCCAGCAGTGAAGGCCAAAGGGGAGGCTACACCTTC,CASSEGQRGGYTF
.,.,TRBV28,TRBJ2-7,TGTGCCAGCAGTTTTGTAAGGCGGACCTACGAGCAGTACTTC,CASSFVRRTYEQYF
TRBD2,once,TRBV7-6,TRBJ2-1,TGTGCCAGCAGCTTAGCCGGGACTAGCGGGACCCTTGAGCAGTTCTTC,CASSLAGTSGTLEQFF
TRBD1,.,TRBV4-1,TRBJ1-3,TGCGCCAGCAGCCAAGTAGGAACAGGGGACCGCGGAAACACCATATATTTT,CASSQVGTGDRGNTIYF
.,.,TRBV5-1,TRBJ2-5,TGCGCCAGCAGCTTGGTGGGCAGGGGGGCCCAAGAGACCCAGTACTTC,CASSLVGRGAQETQYF
.,.,TRBV9,TRBJ1-2,TGTGCCAGCAGTGGACAGACTTTTAACTATGGCTACACCTTC,CASSGQTFNYGYTF
.,.,TRBV5-1,TRBJ2-2,TGCGCCAGCGGATCGCAGGGTAACACCGGGGAGCTGTTTTTT,CASGSQGNTGELFF
.,once,TRBV2,TRBJ1-5,TGTGCCAGCAGTGATCGAGGACTTAGCAATCAGCCCCAGCATTTT,CASSDRGLSNQPQHF
.,.,TRBV11-2,TRBJ1-4,TGTGCCAGCAGCCTCGGGATATATAATGAAAAACTGTTTTTT,CASSLGIYNEKLFF
TRBD1,.,TRBV19,TRBJ1-1,TGTGCCTGTCACGGGACAGGGGGTTGGGGGGCTGAAGCTTTCTTT,CACHGTGGWGAEAFF
TRBD1,.,TRBV7-9,TRBJ1-2,TGTTCCAGCAGCGTGGGACAGGGTAACTATGGCTACACCTTC,CSSSVGQGNYGYTF
.,.,TRBV5-1,TRBJ1-3,TGCGCCAGCAGCTTGCCAGGGTCCTCTGGAAACACCATATATTTT,CASSLPGSSGNTIYF
TRBD1,.,TRBV4-1,TRBJ2-7,TGCGCCAGCAGCCAGAATGCCGGGACAGGGATCTACGAGCAGTACTTC,CASSQNAGTGIYEQYF
.,.,TRBV6-5,TRBJ1-5,TGTGCCAGCAGTGAGGATCCCCTTCAGCCCCAGCATTTT,CASSEDPLQPQHF
TRBD1,.,TRBV5-8,TRBJ2-1,TGTGCCAGCAGCTGGGGGACAGGGGGGTCCAATGAGCAGTTCTTC,CASSWGTGGSNEQFF
.,.,TRBV6-1,TRBJ1-4,TGTGCCAGCAGTGAAGCTTTGACAGCAACAAATGAAAAACTGTTTTTT,CASSEALTATNEKLFF
.,.,TRBV5-1,TRBJ2-1,TGCGCCAGCAGCCTAACTCGACTAGATCTCTACAATGAGCAGTTCTTC,CASSLTRLDLYNEQFF
.,few,TRBV5-1,TRBJ2-1,TGCGCCAGTGCGAAAGACAATGAGCAGTTCTTC,CASAKDNEQFF
TRBD1,few,TRBV30,TRBJ2-7,TGTGCCTGGAGGAAGGGACAGGGGGACTACGAGCAGTACTTC,CAWRKGQGDYEQYF
.,.,TRBV10-3,TRBJ2-7,TGTGCCATCAGTGAGCGCCAGGGAGGCGGCGAGCAGTACTTC,CAISERQGGGEQYF
TRBD2,.,TRBV11-3,TRBJ2-1,TGTGCCAGCAGTCCGGGGGGGGGTGAGCAGTTCTTC,CASSPGGGEQFF
TRBD1,.,TRBV5-1,TRBJ1-1,TGCGCCAGCAGCCAGGGACAGGGGACTGAAGCTTTCTTT,CASSQGQGTEAFF
TRBD1,.,TRBV6-5,TRBJ1-1,TGTGCCAGCAGCTATAGGACAGGGACGGCTGAAGCTTTCTTT,CASSYRTGTAEAFF
.,.,TRBV19,TRBJ1-2,TGTGCCAGTAGGGATGGGGACAAAAGGAGCTATGGCTACACCTTC,CASRDGDKRSYGYTF
TRBD1,.,TRBV19,TRBJ2-7,TGTGCCAGTAGTGACAGGGGGTTTAGCTCCTACGAGCAGTACTTC,CASSDRGFSSYEQYF
.,.,TRBV2,TRBJ1-6,TGTGCCAGCCCCAAAGCGGCAGGTGGTAATTCACCCCTCCACTTT,CASPKAAGGNSPLHF
TRBD1,.,TRBV2,TRBJ1-6,TGTGCCAGCAGTGAAGAGGGACAGCCTAATTCACCCCTCCACTTT,CASSEEGQPNSPLHF
.,few,TRBV6-4,TRBJ2-2,TGTGCCAGCAGTGTAGACAGAAACACCGGGGAGCTGTTTTTT,CASSVDRNTGELFF
.,.,TRBV5-1,TRBJ1-2,TGCGCCAGCAGCTTGGTGGCAGAGGAAGGCGGCTACACCTTC,CASSLVAEEGGYTF